This T cell receptor (beta chain) was recorded in a study of spatial heterogeneity in lung cancer. Overall study context: The count of detected beta-chain sequences consistently exceeded that of alpha-chain sequences. Study-wide points: Among blood samples, ubiquitous expanded tumor TCRs appeared more at resection than at follow-up.

Time point noted: sample taken at primary tumor resection. Samples were obtained from some 70 donors, all untreated early-stage non-small cell lung cancer patients. CDR1 is SGHAT and CDR2 is FQNNGV in the germline V gene. CDR3 length: 14 amino acids. The ends were cut back, 0 bases at V and 7 bases at J, with 12 bases in the middle. This clonotype was seen repeatedly, ten times or more. The antigen is not known. A unique molecular identifier was carried by every single TCR cDNA molecule. TCRdb used MiXCR to reprocess the 5' RACE reads, holding one entry per CDR3 protein. The table has roughly 20,000 distinct CDR3 sequences, roughly 4.2% seen once.

This chain joins TRBV11-2 and TRBJ1-2; D not resolved. Material: PBMCs, obtained at surgery. This receptor was identified in a male donor with early-stage non-small cell lung cancer. The CDR3 reads CASSLDTGLAGYTF. The DNA of the CDR3 is TGTGCCAGCAGCTTAGATACGGGCCTGGCTGGCTACACCTTC.